Each of the 28 T cell receptor beta chains below was sequenced from the same sample in a study of cytomegalovirus exposure and HLA in healthy donors. The PCR used 60 Vbeta and 13 Jbeta primers. Profiling relied on immunoSEQ multiplex PCR, and the TCRdb table lists in-frame clones only, not all of them. The sample has around 130,000 clones; roughly 80% are singletons. Sequenced sample: PBMCs. The receptors originated from a male donor in good health and CMV-seropositive.

This rearrangement joins TRBV6-1 to TRBJ2-7; 8 bases line up with TRBD2. CDR3 length: 15 amino acids. Trimming removed 6 bases from V and 5 bases from J; junction bases left unmatched: 12. Germline CDR1 reads MNHNS; CDR2 reads SASEGT. The CDR3 DNA reads as TGTGCCAGCAGCGCTGTGGTAGCGGGAAATAACGAGCAGTACTTC. Its translation: CASSAVVAGNNEQYF.

The chain joins TRBV7-8 to TRBJ2-5; TRBD2 agrees at 11 bases. The CDR3 is 17 amino acids. V lost 6 bases to trimming and J lost 2 bases; unmatched junction nucleotides: 11. Germline lookup yields CDR1 SGHVS and CDR2 FQNEAQ. The CDR3 region is CASSHSGRALGQETQYF. The DNA of the CDR3 is TGTGCCAGCAGTCATAGCGGGAGGGCCTTAGGTCAAGAGACCCAGTACTTC.

The chain is built from TRBV28 and TRBJ1-1; D unclear. V dropped 4 bases and J dropped 2 bases, with 11 bases sitting between them. This CDR3 is 14 amino acids long. Germline V gives CDR1 MDHEN, CDR2 SYDVKM. The CDR3 sequence is CASSSQITNTEAFF. As DNA, the CDR3 is TGTGCCAGCAGTTCCCAGATAACAAACACTGAAGCTTTCTTT.

The CDR3 loop reads CSVGAGTSGTDTQYF. CDR3 DNA sequence: TGCAGCGTTGGGGCCGGGACTAGCGGCACAGATACGCAGTATTTT. V usage is TRBV29-1 and J usage is TRBJ2-3; 10 bases are shared with TRBD2. The germline gives CDR1 SQVTM, CDR2 ANQGSEA. The CDR3 consists of 15 residues. Germline trimming cut 4 bases from V and 1 base from J; bases unmatched to any gene: 5.

This chain joins TRBV10-3 and TRBJ1-1, with D unresolved. Germline CDR1 and CDR2: ENHRY and SYGVKD. V was cut by 0 bases and J by 1 base, with 6 bases left in between. The CDR3 spans 14 residues. CDR3 residues: CAISESRGNTEAFF. The CDR3 nucleotides read TGTGCCATCAGTGAGTCGAGAGGGAACACTGAAGCTTTCTTT.

The chain employs TRBV9 and TRBJ2-1, with a tentative D call TRBD1 (6 bases). The V end was cut by 0 bases, the J end by 8 bases, with 21 bases between. Germline V lookup: CDR1 SGDLS, CDR2 YYNGEE. The CDR3 runs to 17 residues. The CDR3: CASSVEDSSPFGYEQFF. CDR3 in DNA: TGTGCCAGCAGCGTAGAGGACAGTTCCCCCTTTGGATATGAGCAGTTCTTC.

This chain uses TRBV18 with TRBJ2-7; D perhaps matches TRBD2 (6 bases). The V and J ends lost 2 bases and 2 bases respectively, with 10 bases between them. The CDR3 runs to 14 residues. Germline V gene data show CDR1 as KGHSH and CDR2 as LQKENI. Written as DNA, the CDR3 is TGTGCCAGCTCACCAGGGGGGTCGGCCTACGAGCAGTACTTC. This gives the protein CASSPGGSAYEQYF.

The chain is built from TRBV7-3 and TRBJ2-3; TRBD2 might be the D (5 bases). Trimming stripped 4 bases from V and 6 bases from J, with 11 bases between. This CDR3 is built from 13 residues. The germline gives CDR1 SGHTA, CDR2 FQGTGA. The DNA for the CDR3 is TGTGCCAGCAGCTCCGCGCCGGGGGATACGCAGTATTTT. It translates to CASSSAPGDTQYF.

The chain employs TRBV7-3 and TRBJ2-2; TRBD2 agrees at 9 bases. Germline V gene lookup returns CDR1 SGHTA and CDR2 FQGTGA. This CDR3 has 16 amino acids. V trimming: 1 base; J trimming: 5 bases; junction bases outside the gene matches: 5. CDR3 DNA sequence: TGTGCCAGCAGCTTAAGAGCTAGCGGGGTGACCGGGGAGCTGTTTTTT. Its protein product is CASSLRASGVTGELFF.

The gene calls are TRBV5-1 and TRBJ1-2; no firm D call. The CDR3 covers 14 residues. Germline V gene lookup returns CDR1 SGHRS and CDR2 YFSETQ. The V and J ends lost 4 bases and 0 bases respectively, with 10 bases between them. The CDR3 region has the DNA TGCGCCAGCAGCGCCAGACTTTCTAACTATGGCTACACCTTC. This encodes CASSARLSNYGYTF.

V usage is TRBV19 and J usage is TRBJ2-3; D is unresolved. The CDR3 loop spans 13 amino acids. V was clipped by 1 base and J by 2 bases, with 4 bases between them. CDR1 and CDR2 from the germline V gene are LNHDA and SQIVND (reference sequence). CDR3 in amino acids: CASSIAYTDTQYF. The CDR3 DNA reads TGTGCCAGTAGTATAGCTTACACAGATACGCAGTATTTT.

The chain joins TRBV7-2 to TRBJ2-2; D is possibly TRBD2 (5 bases). V shed 2 bases and J shed 7 bases, with 17 bases lying between them. This CDR3 has 16 amino acids. Germline loops: CDR1 SGHTA, CDR2 FQGNSA. Written as DNA, the CDR3 is TGTGCCAGCAGCTTACGGGGATTGGGAGCTGGCGGGGAGCTGTTTTTT. Translated, it gives CASSLRGLGAGGELFF.

The genes are TRBV7-9 and TRBJ2-1; 8 bases are a match to TRBD2. V dropped 5 bases and J dropped 5; count of bases not matched to a gene: 17. The length of the CDR3 is 18 residues. Germline CDR1 SEHNR, CDR2 FQNEAQ (reference sequence). This chain's CDR3 is CASSLLPGSGITDNEQFF. Written as DNA, the CDR3 is TGTGCCAGCAGCCTTCTCCCGGGTAGCGGGATCACGGACAATGAGCAGTTCTTC.

CDR3 nucleotides: TGTGCCACGCACCTCAATAGCGGGGGAGGGGCAGATACGCAGTATTTT. The encoded protein is CATHLNSGGGADTQYF. The chain is built from TRBV7-9 and TRBJ2-3; 9 nucleotides agree with TRBD2. The CDR3 spans 16 residues. Unmatched junction bases numbered 15, after V lost 10 bases and J lost 4 bases. CDR1 SEHNR and CDR2 FQNEAQ come from the germline V gene (reference sequence).

The rearrangement links TRBV7-2 to TRBJ1-1; D is undetermined. The V gene's germline CDR1 is SGHTA and CDR2 FQGNSA. Trimming left V 3 bases short and J 3 bases short, with 8 bases between. The CDR3 sequence is 13 residues long. The CDR3 protein is CASSFPRDTEAFF. CDR3 sequence (DNA): TGTGCCAGCAGCTTCCCCCGGGACACTGAAGCTTTCTTT.

This clone has just one count. The chain has TRBV10-2 and TRBJ1-1; 9 nucleotides line up with TRBD1. The germline V gene encodes CDR1 WSHSY and CDR2 SAAADI. V lost 10 bases and J lost 4; bases outside the gene matches: 7. The CDR3 sequence is 13 residues long. The CDR3 DNA is TGCGCCACTGGACAGGGACAGGGCACTGAAGCTTTCTTT. Amino acid sequence: CATGQGQGTEAFF.

This clone occurred once. The chain uses TRBV19 and TRBJ2-2, with TRBD2 matching 8 bases. CDR1 is LNHDA and CDR2 is SQIVND in the germline V gene (reference sequence). Trimming took 3 bases from V and 10 from J; bases not matched to a gene: 10. The CDR3 is made up of 15 amino acids. CDR3 protein: CASSINSGAGVELFF. The CDR3 nucleotides are TGTGCCAGTAGTATCAATAGCGGGGCAGGGGTGGAGCTGTTTTTT.

The J gene is TRBJ1-2, the V gene TRBV25-1, with D maybe TRBD1 (6 bases). Germline lookup yields CDR1 MGHDK and CDR2 SYGVNS. CDR3 size: 11 residues. The ends were cut back, 9 bases at V and 5 bases at J, with 10 bases in the middle. The CDR3 region is CASGRGYGYTF. DNA for the CDR3: TGTGCCAGTGGCAGGGGATATGGCTACACCTTC.

This chain links TRBV11-3 with TRBJ2-1; D is unclear. V lost 2 bases and J 0 bases, leaving 8 bases between the germline ends. Germline CDR1 and CDR2: SGHNT and YENEEA. The CDR3 spans 15 residues. The CDR3 protein is CASSLTPASYNEQFF. CDR3 nucleotides: TGTGCCAGCAGCTTAACACCCGCCTCCTACAATGAGCAGTTCTTC.

This rearrangement joins TRBV30 to TRBJ2-1; TRBD2 agrees at 7 bases. The CDR3 contains 14 residues. The V gene end was trimmed by 3 bases and the J gene end by 9 bases; junction bases not matched to a gene: 11. Per the germline V gene, CDR1 is GTSNPN and CDR2 is SVGIG (reference sequence). Here the CDR3 reads CAWRGGSLTGEQFF. The DNA for the CDR3 is TGTGCCTGGAGGGGCGGGAGTCTTACAGGTGAGCAGTTCTTC. Together with reference TRBV30 and TRBJ2-1, the CDR3 gives the full variable domain: SQTIHQWPATLVQPVGSPLSLECTVEGTSNPNLYWYRQAAGRGLQLLFYSVGIGQISSEVPQNLSASRPQDRQFILSSKKLLLSDSGFYLCAWRGGSLTGEQFFGPGTRLTVL.

The chain combines TRBV6-5 with TRBJ1-2; D is undetermined. In germline, CDR1 is MNHEY, CDR2 SVGAGI. Trimming stripped 0 bases from V and 2 bases from J, with 7 bases between. This CDR3 region has 14 residues. The CDR3 DNA is TGTGCCAGCAGTTACTCCCGGGTCAACTATGGCTACACCTTC. Translation gives CASSYSRVNYGYTF.

The chain links TRBV5-1 to TRBJ1-5; D is ambiguous. Trimming cost V 4 bases and J 7 bases, with 15 bases left between them. CDR1 is SGHRS and CDR2 is YFSETQ in the germline V gene. There are 14 residues in the CDR3. CDR3 loop: CASSPSPEAQPQHF. The CDR3 coding sequence is TGCGCCAGCAGCCCTTCCCCGGAGGCCCAGCCCCAGCATTTT.

This chain joins TRBV7-2 and TRBJ2-3; a possible D gene is TRBD2 (5 bases). CDR3 size: 15 residues. The ends were cut back, 1 base at V and 0 bases at J, with 8 bases in the middle. Germline loops: CDR1 SGHTA, CDR2 FQGNSA. CDR3 bases: TGTGCCAGCAGCTTAGTCGGCGGGAGCACAGATACGCAGTATTTT. Protein sequence: CASSLVGGSTDTQYF.

The gene calls are TRBV7-9 and TRBJ2-1, with TRBD2 matching 7 bases. CDR3 length equals 14 residues. With 0 bases clipped from V and 7 bases from J, the junction kept 3 bases outside the gene matches. Looked up from germline, CDR1 is SEHNR and CDR2 is FQNEAQ (reference sequence). The CDR3 region has the DNA TGTGCCAGCAGCTTAGCCGGGACTATTAATGAGCAGTTCTTC. Amino acid sequence: CASSLAGTINEQFF.

The V call is TRBV19, the J call TRBJ1-5; D may be TRBD1 (6 bases). This CDR3 is 15 amino acids long. Germline V CDR1 and CDR2: LNHDA, SQIVND (reference sequence). V lost 1 base and J 6 bases, leaving 13 bases between the germline ends. The CDR3 nucleotides read TGTGCCAGTAGTATAGGTACAGGGTTCGGTCAGCCCCAGCATTTT. This codes for CASSIGTGFGQPQHF. The whole variable domain, remainder taken from reference TRBV19 and TRBJ1-5, is DGGITQSPKYLFRKEGQNVTLSCEQNLNHDAMYWYRQDPGQGLRLIYYSQIVNDFQKGDIAEGYSVSREKKESFPLTVTSAQKNPTAFYLCASSIGTGFGQPQHFGDGTRLSIL.

Details on this clone: Other DNA sequences in this sample translate to the same CDR3. This chain joins TRBV6-4 and TRBJ2-3; D might be TRBD2 (6 bases). The V gene lost 2 bases and the J gene lost 3 bases, with 12 bases spanning the gap. CDR3 size: 15 residues. Per germline, CDR1 MRHNA and CDR2 SNTAGT. The CDR3 reads CASSDGATSTDTQYF. The CDR3 region has the DNA TGTGCCAGCAGTGACGGAGCGACTAGTACAGATACGCAGTATTTT.

This chain uses TRBV7-2 with TRBJ2-7, with TRBD1 matching 9 bases. In germline, CDR1 is SGHTA, CDR2 FQGNSA. The V and J ends lost 4 bases and 4 bases, in that order; junction bases with no gene match: 8. CDR3 length: 15 residues. CDR3 DNA sequence: TGTGCCAGCAGCTCCAACCGGGACAGGGTGTACGAGCAGTACTTC. It specifies CASSSNRDRVYEQYF.

This chain uses TRBV15 with TRBJ2-5; D is unclear. The J call may be faulty, since TRBJ2-7 better matches the DNA end. Germline values: CDR1 LNHNV, CDR2 YYDKDF (reference sequence). The CDR3 extends over 13 amino acids. CDR3 coding DNA: TGTGCCACCAGCAGTGACTTCCTAGGCGAGCAGTACTTC. This encodes CATSSDFLGEQYF.